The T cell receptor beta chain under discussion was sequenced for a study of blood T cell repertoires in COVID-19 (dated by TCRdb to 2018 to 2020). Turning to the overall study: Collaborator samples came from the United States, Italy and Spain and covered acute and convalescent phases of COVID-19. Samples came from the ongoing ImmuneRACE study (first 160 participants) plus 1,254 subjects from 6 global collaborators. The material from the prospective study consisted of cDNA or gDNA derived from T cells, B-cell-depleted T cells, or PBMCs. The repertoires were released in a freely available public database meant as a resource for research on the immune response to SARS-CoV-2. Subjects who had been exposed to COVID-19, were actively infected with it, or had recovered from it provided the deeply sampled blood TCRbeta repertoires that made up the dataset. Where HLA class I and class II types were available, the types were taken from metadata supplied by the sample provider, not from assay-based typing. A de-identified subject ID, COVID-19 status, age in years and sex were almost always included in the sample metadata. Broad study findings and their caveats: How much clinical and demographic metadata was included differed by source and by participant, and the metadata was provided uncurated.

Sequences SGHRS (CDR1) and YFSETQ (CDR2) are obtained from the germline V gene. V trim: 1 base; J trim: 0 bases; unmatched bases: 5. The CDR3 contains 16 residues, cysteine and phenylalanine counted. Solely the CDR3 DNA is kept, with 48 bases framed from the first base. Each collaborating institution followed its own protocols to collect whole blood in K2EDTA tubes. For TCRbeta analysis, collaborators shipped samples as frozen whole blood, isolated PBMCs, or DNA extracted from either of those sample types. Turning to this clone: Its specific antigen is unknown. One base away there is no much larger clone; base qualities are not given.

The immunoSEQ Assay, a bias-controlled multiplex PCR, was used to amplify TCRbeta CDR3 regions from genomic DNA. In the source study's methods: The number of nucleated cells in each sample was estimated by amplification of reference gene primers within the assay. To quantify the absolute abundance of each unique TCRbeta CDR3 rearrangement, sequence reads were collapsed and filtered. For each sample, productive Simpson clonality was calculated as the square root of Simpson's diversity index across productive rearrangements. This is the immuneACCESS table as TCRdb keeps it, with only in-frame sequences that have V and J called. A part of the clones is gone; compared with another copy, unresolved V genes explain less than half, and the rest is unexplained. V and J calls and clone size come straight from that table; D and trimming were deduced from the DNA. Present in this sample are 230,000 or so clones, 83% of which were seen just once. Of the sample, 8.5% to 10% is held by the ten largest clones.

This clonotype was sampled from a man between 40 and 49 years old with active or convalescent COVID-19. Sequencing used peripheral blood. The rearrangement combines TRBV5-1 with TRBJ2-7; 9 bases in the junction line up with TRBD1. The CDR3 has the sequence CASSLSPGQGSYEQYF. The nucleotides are TGCGCCAGCAGCTTGTCACCGGGACAGGGCTCCTACGAGCAGTACTTC.